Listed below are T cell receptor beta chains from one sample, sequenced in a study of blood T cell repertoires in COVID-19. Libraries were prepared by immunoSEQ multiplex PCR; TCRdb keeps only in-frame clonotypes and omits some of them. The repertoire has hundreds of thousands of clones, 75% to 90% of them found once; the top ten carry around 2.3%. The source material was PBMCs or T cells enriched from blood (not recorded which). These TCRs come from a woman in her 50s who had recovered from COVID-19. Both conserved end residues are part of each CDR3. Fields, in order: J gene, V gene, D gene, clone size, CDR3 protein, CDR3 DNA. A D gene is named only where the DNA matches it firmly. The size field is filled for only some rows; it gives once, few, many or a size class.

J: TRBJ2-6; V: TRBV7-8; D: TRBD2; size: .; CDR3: CASSKAGRGSGANVLTF; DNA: TGTGCCAGCAGCAAAGCGGGACGGGGCTCTGGGGCCAACGTCCTGACTTTC
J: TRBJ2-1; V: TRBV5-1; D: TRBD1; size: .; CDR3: CASSETGVASYNEQFF; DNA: TGCGCCAGCAGTGAAACAGGGGTAGCCTCCTACAATGAGCAGTTCTTC
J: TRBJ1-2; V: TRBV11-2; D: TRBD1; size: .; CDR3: CASSEPGQGNYGYTF; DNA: TGTGCCAGCAGCGAACCGGGACAGGGTAACTATGGCTACACCTTC
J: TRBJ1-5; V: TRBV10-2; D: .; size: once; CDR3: CASSGEGYYSNQPQHF; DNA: TGCGCCAGCAGTGGGGAGGGGTACTATAGCAATCAGCCCCAGCATTTT
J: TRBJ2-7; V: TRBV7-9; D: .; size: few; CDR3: CASSTSDRTGQYF; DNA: TGTGCCAGCAGCACGTCTGACAGGACGGGGCAGTACTTC
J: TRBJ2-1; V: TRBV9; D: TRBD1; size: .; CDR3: CASSAGQGTWGEQFF; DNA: TGTGCCAGCAGCGCCGGACAGGGGACATGGGGTGAGCAGTTCTTC
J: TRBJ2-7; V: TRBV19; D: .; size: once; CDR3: CASSISRGGSYEQYF; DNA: TGTGCCAGTAGTATTTCCAGGGGAGGGTCCTACGAGCAGTACTTC
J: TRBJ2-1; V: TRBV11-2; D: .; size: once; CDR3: CASSLPLSARVNEQFF; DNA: TGTGCCAGCAGCTTACCCCTTTCGGCCAGGGTCAATGAGCAGTTCTTC
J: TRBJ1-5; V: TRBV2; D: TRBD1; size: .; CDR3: CASSGQGKGQPQHF; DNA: TGTGCCAGCAGTGGACAGGGGAAAGGCCAGCCCCAGCATTTT
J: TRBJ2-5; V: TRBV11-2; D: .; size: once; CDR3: CASSSQGLGETQYF; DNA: TGTGCCAGCAGTTCCCAGGGGTTGGGGGAGACCCAGTACTTC
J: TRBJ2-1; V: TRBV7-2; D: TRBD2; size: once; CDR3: CASSLDGGRANEQFF; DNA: TGTGCCAGCAGCTTAGACGGCGGGAGGGCCAATGAGCAGTTCTTC
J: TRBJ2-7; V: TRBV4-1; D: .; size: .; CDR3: CASSRNRENYEQYF; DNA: TGCGCCAGCAGTAGAAACAGGGAGAACTACGAGCAGTACTTC
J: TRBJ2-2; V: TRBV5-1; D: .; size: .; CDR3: CASSRTEPYTGELFF; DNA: TGCGCCAGCAGCCGTACGGAGCCGTACACCGGGGAGCTGTTTTTT
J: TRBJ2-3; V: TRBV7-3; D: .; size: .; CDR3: CASSPAGSTDTQYF; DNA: TGTGCCAGCAGCCCCGCGGGGAGCACAGATACGCAGTATTTT
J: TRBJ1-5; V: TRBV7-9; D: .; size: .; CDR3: CASSFDKGSQPQHF; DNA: TGTGCCAGCAGCTTTGACAAGGGGTCCCAGCCCCAGCATTTT
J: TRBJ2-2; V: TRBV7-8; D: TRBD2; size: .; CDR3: CASSGSGTGTGELFF; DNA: TGTGCCAGCAGCGGTAGCGGGACCGGCACCGGGGAGCTGTTTTTT
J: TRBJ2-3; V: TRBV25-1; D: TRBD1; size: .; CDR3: CASRNSVPGQGRTDTQYF; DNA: TGTGCCAGCAGAAACAGTGTACCGGGACAGGGCCGCACAGATACGCAGTATTTT
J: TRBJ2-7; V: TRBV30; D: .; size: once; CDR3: CALGAVYEQYF; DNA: TGTGCTCTAGGGGCGGTCTACGAGCAGTACTTC
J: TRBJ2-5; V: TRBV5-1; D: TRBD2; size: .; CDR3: CASSPTSGTETQYF; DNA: TGCGCCAGCAGCCCTACTAGCGGCACCGAGACCCAGTACTTC
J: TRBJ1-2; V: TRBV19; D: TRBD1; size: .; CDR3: CASPENNGVDRGVLYGYTF; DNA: TGTGCCAGTCCTGAAAACAACGGAGTGGACAGGGGGGTTCTCTATGGCTACACCTTC
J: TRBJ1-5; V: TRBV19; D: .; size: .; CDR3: CASSIGGDNQPQHF; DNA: TGTGCCAGTAGTATTGGGGGCGACAATCAGCCCCAGCATTTT
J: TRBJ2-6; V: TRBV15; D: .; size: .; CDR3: CATSRAVAGANVLTF; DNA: TGTGCCACCAGCAGAGCCGTAGCTGGGGCCAACGTCCTGACTTTC
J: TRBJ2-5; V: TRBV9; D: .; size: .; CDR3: CASSVGARDVETQYF; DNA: TGTGCCAGCAGCGTAGGGGCCAGGGATGTGGAGACCCAGTACTTC
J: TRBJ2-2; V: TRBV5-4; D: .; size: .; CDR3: CASSRQLEVTGELFF; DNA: TGTGCCAGCAGCCGGCAGTTGGAGGTCACCGGGGAGCTGTTTTTT